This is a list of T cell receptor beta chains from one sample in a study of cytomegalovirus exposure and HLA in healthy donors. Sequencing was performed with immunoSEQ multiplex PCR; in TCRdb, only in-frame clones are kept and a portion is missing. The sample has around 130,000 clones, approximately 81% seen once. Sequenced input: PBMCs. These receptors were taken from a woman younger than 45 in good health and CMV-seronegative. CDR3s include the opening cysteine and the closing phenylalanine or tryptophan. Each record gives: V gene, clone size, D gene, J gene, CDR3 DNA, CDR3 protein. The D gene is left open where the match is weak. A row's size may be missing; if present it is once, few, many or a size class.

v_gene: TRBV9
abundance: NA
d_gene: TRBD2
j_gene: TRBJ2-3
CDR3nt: TGTGCCAGCAGCGTAGGGCTAGCGGGGAGTAGCACAGATACGCAGTATTTT
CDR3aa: CASSVGLAGSSTDTQYF

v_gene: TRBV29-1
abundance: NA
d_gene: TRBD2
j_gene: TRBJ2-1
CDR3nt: TGCAGCGTTGGCCGACTAGCGGGGGGATCGAATGAGCAGTTCTTC
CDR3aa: CSVGRLAGGSNEQFF

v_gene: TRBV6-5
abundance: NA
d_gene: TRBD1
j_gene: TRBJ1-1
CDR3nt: TGTGCCAGCAGTTACACAGGGGCCGCTGAAGCTTTCTTT
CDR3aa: CASSYTGAAEAFF

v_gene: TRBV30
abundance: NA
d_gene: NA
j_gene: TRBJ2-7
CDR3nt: TGTGCCTGGAGTGTGCTGGGCCACGAGCAGTACTTC
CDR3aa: CAWSVLGHEQYF

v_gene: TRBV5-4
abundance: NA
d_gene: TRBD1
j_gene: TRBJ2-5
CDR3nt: TGTGCCAGCAGAACAGGGGTGGGAGAGACCCAGTACTTC
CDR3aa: CASRTGVGETQYF

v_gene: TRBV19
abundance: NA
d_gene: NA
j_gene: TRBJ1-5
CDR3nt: TGTGCCAGTAGTCCCCCGGATGGGGGGATCAATCAGCCCCAGCATTTT
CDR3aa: CASSPPDGGINQPQHF

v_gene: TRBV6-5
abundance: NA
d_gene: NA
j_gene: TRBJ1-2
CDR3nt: TGTGCCAGCAGCCTCACAGGGTATGGCTACACCTTC
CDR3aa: CASSLTGYGYTF

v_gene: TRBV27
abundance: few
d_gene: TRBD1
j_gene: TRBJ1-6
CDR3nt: TGTGCCAGCAGTTTATCCTCGGACAGGGGTCTCTCACCCCTCCACTTT
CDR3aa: CASSLSSDRGLSPLHF

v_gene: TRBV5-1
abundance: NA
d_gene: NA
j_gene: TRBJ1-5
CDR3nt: TGCGCCAGCAGCTTGGGGCCCGAACCGAATCAGCCCCAGCATTTT
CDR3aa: CASSLGPEPNQPQHF

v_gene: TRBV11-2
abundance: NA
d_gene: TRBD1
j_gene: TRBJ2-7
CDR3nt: TGTGCCAGCAACTCTCCAGGGACAGCTCTCTTCTACGAGCAGTACTTC
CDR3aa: CASNSPGTALFYEQYF